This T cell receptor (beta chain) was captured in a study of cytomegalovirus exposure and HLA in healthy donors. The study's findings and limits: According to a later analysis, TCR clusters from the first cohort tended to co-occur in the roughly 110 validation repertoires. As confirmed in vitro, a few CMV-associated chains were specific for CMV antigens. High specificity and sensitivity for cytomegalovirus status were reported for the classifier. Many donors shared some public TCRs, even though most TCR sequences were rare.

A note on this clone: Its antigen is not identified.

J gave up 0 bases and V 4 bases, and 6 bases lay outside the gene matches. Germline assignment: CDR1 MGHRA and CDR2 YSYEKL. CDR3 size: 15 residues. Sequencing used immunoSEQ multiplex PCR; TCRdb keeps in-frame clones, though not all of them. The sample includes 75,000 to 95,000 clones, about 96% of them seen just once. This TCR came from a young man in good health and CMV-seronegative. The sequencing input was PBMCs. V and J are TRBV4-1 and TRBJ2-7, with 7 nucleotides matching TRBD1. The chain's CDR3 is CASSPRQGDSYEQYF. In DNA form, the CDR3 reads TGCGCCAGCAGCCCCAGACAGGGAGACTCCTACGAGCAGTACTTC.